One sample yielded the 19 T cell receptor beta chains listed below, sequenced in a study of cytomegalovirus exposure and HLA in healthy donors. 13 Jbeta primers and 60 Vbeta primers were used for the PCR. The assay was immunoSEQ multiplex PCR, and TCRdb's table has in-frame clones only and misses some. The sample lists 150,000 to 200,000 clones, over 75% occurring once. Sequencing input: PBMCs. The receptors derive from a man aged 50 to 59 in good health and CMV-seropositive.

J is TRBJ2-2 and V is TRBV4-1, with 7 nucleotides matching TRBD1. V gave up 5 bases and J gave up 5 bases; unmatched junction bases: 8. From germline, CDR1 is MGHRA and CDR2 YSYEKL. The CDR3 is 15 amino acids. The CDR3: CASSKGAGLTGELFF. For the CDR3, the DNA is TGCGCCAGCAGCAAGGGGGCAGGTCTTACCGGGGAGCTGTTTTTT.

The chain combines TRBV4-3 with TRBJ2-7; 12 nucleotides agree with TRBD1. This CDR3 region has 18 residues. Germline V gene data show CDR1 as LGHNA and CDR2 as YSLEER. V shed 3 bases, J shed 1 base, and the junction held 10 bases outside the gene matches. The CDR3 DNA follows: TGCGCCAGCAGCCAGGGTCCCGGGACAGGGGGCCGGTCCTACGAGCAGTACTTC. Amino acids: CASSQGPGTGGRSYEQYF.

The chain recombines TRBV28 with TRBJ2-7, with 9 positions matching TRBD1. Germline trimming cut 6 bases from V and 3 bases from J; bases unmatched to any gene: 9. The V gene's germline CDR1 is MDHEN and CDR2 SYDVKM. The CDR3 consists of 15 residues. As DNA, the CDR3 is TGTGCCAGCAGCTTTACAGGGGGCGGGTTCTACGAGCAGTACGTC. Translating gives CASSFTGGGFYEQYV.

The rearrangement links TRBV7-2 to TRBJ2-7, with 9 bases identical to TRBD2. V was clipped by 3 bases and J by 2 bases; unmatched bases: 2. This CDR3 has 14 amino acids. Looked up from germline, CDR1 is SGHTA and CDR2 is FQGNSA. The CDR3 coding sequence is TGTGCCAGCAGCTTCCAGCGGGGGGCCTACGAGCAGTACTTC. It translates to CASSFQRGAYEQYF.

The V and J genes are TRBV9 and TRBJ2-5; no reliable D call. V lost 0 bases and J lost 3, with 21 bases in between. Germline values: CDR1 SGDLS, CDR2 YYNGEE. This CDR3 contains 18 residues. The CDR3 nucleotides read TGTGCCAGCAGCGTAGATGAGCAAGGCCATGGGCTCGAAGAGACCCAGTACTTC. As protein: CASSVDEQGHGLEETQYF.

This clone was detected only a few times. The V gene is TRBV10-3, the J gene TRBJ2-5; 10 bases are a match to TRBD2. V lost 0 bases and J lost 5; bases outside the gene matches: 3. The CDR3 runs 15 residues. Germline CDR1 and CDR2: ENHRY and SYGVKD. CDR3: CAISESSGGLETQYF. The CDR3 nucleotides are TGTGCCATCAGTGAGTCTAGCGGGGGGCTGGAGACCCAGTACTTC.

The chain has TRBV4-1 and TRBJ2-7; 11 bases map to TRBD1. This CDR3 has 17 residues. Trimming removed 0 bases from V and 3 bases from J; junction bases left unmatched: 7. Germline CDR1 and CDR2: MGHRA and YSYEKL. In DNA, the CDR3 is TGCGCCAGCAGCCAAGATGGTCGGGACAGGGGGGACTACGAGCAGTACTTC. This sequence encodes CASSQDGRDRGDYEQYF.

This clone was detected once. The chain recombines TRBV27 with TRBJ1-5; 7 bases fit TRBD1. Germline values: CDR1 MNHEY, CDR2 SMNVEV (reference sequence). V shed 6 bases and J 4 bases; nucleotides not matched to a gene: 6. The CDR3 runs 14 residues. Here the CDR3 reads CASRLTGSNQPQHF. CDR3 nucleotides: TGTGCCAGCAGACTGACAGGGTCGAATCAGCCCCAGCATTTT.

This sequence joins TRBV6-1 and TRBJ2-7, with 10 bases matching TRBD2. Germline V gene data show CDR1 as MNHNS and CDR2 as SASEGT. CDR3 length equals 16 residues. Trimming at V came to 4 bases and at J to 4 bases, leaving 10 bases not matched to a gene. The DNA for the CDR3 is TGTGCCAGCAGTGGACACCTAGCGGGAGTTATGTACGAGCAGTACTTC. It yields the protein CASSGHLAGVMYEQYF.

This clone was recorded a few times. This sequence joins TRBV5-4 and TRBJ1-6; maybe TRBD1 (6 bases). Trimming took 1 base from V and 7 from J, leaving 12 bases between them. The length of the CDR3 is 15 residues. Per the germline V gene, CDR1 is SGHNT and CDR2 is YYREEE (reference sequence). CDR3: CASSLNRAPNSPLHF. As DNA, the CDR3 is TGTGCCAGCAGCTTGAACAGGGCCCCAAATTCACCCCTCCACTTT.

The chain uses TRBV9 and TRBJ1-2, with D tentatively TRBD1 (6 bases). The CDR3 runs to 13 residues. Germline values: CDR1 SGDLS, CDR2 YYNGEE. Deletions cut 3 bases from V and 0 bases from J, with 6 bases between. CDR3 nucleotides: TGTGCCAGCAGCGGGGGGCCTAACTATGGCTACACCTTC. Translated, it gives CASSGGPNYGYTF.

This CDR3 reads CASGPNPAYEQYV. The CDR3 DNA is TGTGCCAGCGGGCCCAACCCAGCCTACGAGCAGTACGTC. The V and J genes are TRBV6-1 and TRBJ2-7, with unresolved D. CDR1 is MNHNS and CDR2 is SASEGT in the germline V gene. The CDR3 loop spans 13 amino acids. The V gene lost 8 bases and the J gene lost 2 bases, with 13 bases spanning the gap.

V and J are TRBV2 and TRBJ2-1; D may be TRBD2 (6 bases). Trimming left V 8 bases short and J 8 bases short, with 22 bases between. Germline loops: CDR1 SNHLY, CDR2 FYNNEI. This CDR3 spans 15 amino acids. The CDR3 coding sequence is TGTGCCAGCCTCTACCTAAATAGCGGTACAGATGAGCAGTTCTTC. This sequence encodes CASLYLNSGTDEQFF.

The rearrangement links TRBV9 to TRBJ2-7; a weak D match, TRBD2 (5 bases). The CDR3 runs to 14 residues. The V and J ends lost 2 bases and 4 bases respectively, with 13 bases between them. Germline assignment: CDR1 SGDLS and CDR2 YYNGEE. CDR3 sequence (DNA): TGTGCCAGCAGCGTGGCGGGTGAATTTTACGAGCAGTACTTC. Translated, it gives CASSVAGEFYEQYF.

The chain carries TRBV7-9 and TRBJ2-1; the D gene is possibly TRBD1 (6 bases). The CDR3 runs 17 residues. V shed 1 base and J shed 1 base, with 14 bases lying between them. Germline V lookup: CDR1 SEHNR, CDR2 FQNEAQ (reference sequence). The CDR3 protein is CASSLDQGTLSYNEQFF. In DNA form, the CDR3 reads TGTGCCAGCAGCTTAGATCAGGGGACACTTTCCTACAATGAGCAGTTCTTC.

J is TRBJ1-6 and V is TRBV19; D not certain. Germline lookup yields CDR1 LNHDA and CDR2 SQIVND (reference sequence). This CDR3 has 14 residues. Between the trimmed V and J ends, which lost 5 bases and 7 bases, there was a span of 12 bases. CDR3 amino acids: CASSRDAGNSPLHF. Here the CDR3 DNA reads TGTGCCAGTAGTCGAGATGCGGGGAATTCACCCCTCCACTTT.

V gene TRBV7-7 combines with J gene TRBJ2-1, with 9 bases fitting TRBD1. Germline CDR1 is SSHAT and CDR2 is FNYEAQ (reference sequence). The CDR3 consists of 13 residues. Trimming took 4 bases from V and 9 from J; bases not matched to a gene: 4. CDR3 in amino acids: CASSSTGGGEQFF. As DNA, the CDR3 is TGTGCCAGCAGCTCAACAGGGGGCGGTGAGCAGTTCTTC.

V usage is TRBV30 and J usage is TRBJ2-2; D possibly corresponds to TRBD1 (5 bases). V was cut by 0 bases and J by 4 bases, with 12 bases left in between. This CDR3 has 15 amino acids. Germline V gene data show CDR1 as GTSNPN and CDR2 as SVGIG (reference sequence). This CDR3 is CAWSVSRTGTGELFF. CDR3 nucleotide sequence: TGTGCCTGGAGTGTATCCCGTACAGGCACCGGGGAGCTGTTTTTT.

The J gene is TRBJ1-5, the V gene TRBV10-2, with D unclear. The ends were cut back, 1 base at V and 7 bases at J, with 14 bases in the middle. The CDR3 contains 15 residues. Germline loops: CDR1 WSHSY, CDR2 SAAADI. CDR3 DNA: TGCGCCAGCAGTGAGTACGAGGGAGAGGGACAGCCCCAGCATTTT. Amino acid sequence: CASSEYEGEGQPQHF.